The 11 T cell receptor beta chains in this list originate from one sample, sequenced in a study of T cell responses to AZD1222 COVID-19 vaccine. TCRdb's table, derived via immunoSEQ multiplex PCR, lists solely in-frame clones and lacks some. The sample contains roughly 120,000 clones, approximately 90% of which appear only once. Specimen: peripheral blood, collected on day 0 of AZD1222 vaccination. These TCRs come from an adult in good health.

The V and J genes are TRBV6-6 and TRBJ2-3, with TRBD2 matching over 8 bases. Germline values: CDR1 MNHNY, CDR2 SVGAGI (reference sequence). The trim removed 5 bases at V and 0 bases at J, leaving 10 bases unmatched. This CDR3 spans 17 amino acids. The CDR3 here is CASSLWREDHSTDTQYF. For the CDR3, the DNA is TGTGCCAGCAGTCTCTGGCGGGAGGACCATAGCACAGATACGCAGTATTTT.

The V gene is TRBV7-2, the J gene TRBJ2-7; maybe TRBD1 (5 bases). This CDR3 has 14 amino acids. From germline, CDR1 is SGHTA and CDR2 FQGNSA. V gave up 2 bases and J gave up 7 bases, with 15 bases separating them. The CDR3 DNA reads TGTGCCAGCAGCTTAACAGGTAACGCTGGAGAGCAGTACTTC. Its translation: CASSLTGNAGEQYF.

The chain combines TRBV2 with TRBJ2-1, with 8 positions matching TRBD1. Unmatched junction bases numbered 1, after V lost 2 bases and J lost 4 bases. Germline lookup yields CDR1 SNHLY and CDR2 FYNNEI. The CDR3 runs 14 residues. The CDR3 DNA reads as TGTGCCAGCAGTGAAAGGGACAGGTACAATGAGCAGTTCTTC. This gives the protein CASSERDRYNEQFF.

As to this clone: The sample has other DNA sequences that encode this CDR3 too. The chain links TRBV7-9 to TRBJ2-2; D gene uncertain. The V and J ends lost 4 bases and 0 bases respectively, with 6 bases between them. The CDR3 is 14 amino acids. CDR1 and CDR2 (germline): SEHNR, FQNEAQ (reference sequence). CDR3 sequence reads: CASSSTTNTGELFF. The CDR3 coding sequence is TGTGCCAGCAGCTCGACAACGAACACCGGGGAGCTGTTTTTT.

With regard to this clone: One end of the junction is discordant with germline, which a read error may explain. The V call is TRBV4-3, the J call TRBJ1-1, with D possibly being TRBD1 (5 bases). The CDR3 covers 17 residues. Germline V gene sequence: CDR1 LGHNA, CDR2 YSLEER. The CDR3 region is CASNQDLAGLMNTEAFF. DNA for the CDR3: TGCGCCAGCAACCAAGATCTGGCAGGGCTTATGAACACTGAAGCTTTCTTT.

V and J are TRBV29-1 and TRBJ1-2, with TRBD1 matching over 7 bases. V lost 4 bases to trimming and J lost 4 bases; unmatched junction nucleotides: 12. Germline V gene lookup returns CDR1 SQVTM and CDR2 ANQGSEA. The CDR3 runs 15 residues. CDR3: CSVADKRGHGYGYTF. The CDR3, as DNA: TGCAGCGTTGCCGATAAGAGGGGGCATGGCTATGGCTACACCTTC.

The chain has TRBV23-1 and TRBJ2-3; D remains unclear. TRBV23-1 is an open reading frame whose function is uncertain. The CDR3 is made up of 14 amino acids. The V gene lost 6 bases and the J gene lost 5 bases, with 15 bases spanning the gap. This CDR3 is CASSLNPGLDTQYF. The CDR3 DNA reads as TGCGCCAGCAGCCTTAACCCGGGCTTAGATACGCAGTATTTT.

The CDR3 bases are TGTGCCATCAGTAACCGGGACAGGAGTCTGAATGAGCAGTTCTTC. This codes for CAISNRDRSLNEQFF. V gene TRBV10-3 combines with J gene TRBJ2-1; 8 bases are shared with TRBD1. The length of the CDR3 is 15 residues. Germline CDR1 is ENHRY and CDR2 is SYGVKD. V shed 5 bases and J 7 bases; nucleotides not matched to a gene: 10.

The J gene is TRBJ1-2, the V gene TRBV15; D gene unclear. Germline values: CDR1 LNHNV, CDR2 YYDKDF (reference sequence). Trimming stripped 5 bases from V and 2 bases from J, with 9 bases between. This CDR3 region has 13 residues. The chain's CDR3 is CATSPAGNYGYTF. CDR3 coding DNA: TGTGCCACCAGCCCCGCGGGGAACTATGGCTACACCTTC. The entire variable domain, with the rest obtained from reference TRBV15 and TRBJ1-2, is as follows: DAMVIQNPRYQVTQFGKPVTLSCSQTLNHNVMYWYQQKSSQAPKLLFHYYDKDFNNEADTPDNFQSRRPNTSFCFLDIRSPGLGDTAMYLCATSPAGNYGYTFGSGTRLTVV.

The gene calls are TRBV5-6 and TRBJ2-1; D is possibly TRBD2 (6 bases). V dropped 0 bases and J dropped 7 bases, with 8 bases sitting between them. Germline assignment: CDR1 SGHDT and CDR2 YYEEEE. CDR3 length: 13 amino acids. CDR3 sequence: CASSLGLGNEQFF. CDR3 DNA: TGTGCCAGCAGCTTGGGACTAGGGAATGAGCAGTTCTTC.

This chain connects TRBV21-1 to TRBJ2-5. TRBV21-1 has pseudogene status. The CDR3 totals 15 residues. The CDR3 reads CASSKEVGRKETQYF. DNA for the CDR3: TGTGCCAGCAGCAAAGAAGTAGGCCGGAAAGAGACCCAGTACTTC.